This T cell receptor (beta chain) was observed in a study of cytomegalovirus exposure and HLA in healthy donors. This clone was seen just once. V lost 4 bases and J lost 6, with 16 bases in between. The germline gives CDR1 KGHSH, CDR2 LQKENI. This CDR3 is 15 amino acids long. The PCR used 60 Vbeta and 13 Jbeta primers. Measured with immunoSEQ multiplex PCR; TCRdb has only the in-frame clones, and not every one. The data contain 150,000 to 200,000 clones, around 80% of them singletons. V is TRBV18 and J is TRBJ2-1; D unclear. Input material: PBMCs. This receptor was obtained from a young man in good health and CMV-seronegative. CDR3 residues: CASSQQVPLGNEQFF. The CDR3 DNA sequence: TGTGCCAGCTCACAGCAGGTGCCCCTGGGCAATGAGCAGTTCTTC.